The T cell receptor beta chain described here comes from a study of shared clonotypes between healthy human individuals. Study details: Per-donor plates numbered three CD4 naive, three CD4 memory, two CD8 naive and one CD8 memory.

In germline, CDR1 is SGDLS, CDR2 YYNGEE. Trimming cost V 4 bases and J 6 bases, with 15 bases left between them. This CDR3 region has 14 residues. The assay was carried out at the deep level. Each PCR replicate from the sorted subsets contained 150 to 250 ng DNA, which is about 31,000 T cell genomes. TCRdb's table, derived via immunoSEQ multiplex PCR, lists solely in-frame clones and lacks some. Of some 550,000 clones detected, around 97% appear once; the ten largest clones hold 0.055% to 0.07%. The TCR originated in a woman younger than 45 in good health. This rearrangement joins TRBV9 to TRBJ2-3; D gene ambiguous. The material sequenced was naive CD4+ T cells sorted from blood. Subset: CD45RA+ positively selected. As DNA, the CDR3 is TGTGCCAGCAGCCCGCGAGTAGTATCGGATACGCAGTATTTT. Encoded protein: CASSPRVVSDTQYF.